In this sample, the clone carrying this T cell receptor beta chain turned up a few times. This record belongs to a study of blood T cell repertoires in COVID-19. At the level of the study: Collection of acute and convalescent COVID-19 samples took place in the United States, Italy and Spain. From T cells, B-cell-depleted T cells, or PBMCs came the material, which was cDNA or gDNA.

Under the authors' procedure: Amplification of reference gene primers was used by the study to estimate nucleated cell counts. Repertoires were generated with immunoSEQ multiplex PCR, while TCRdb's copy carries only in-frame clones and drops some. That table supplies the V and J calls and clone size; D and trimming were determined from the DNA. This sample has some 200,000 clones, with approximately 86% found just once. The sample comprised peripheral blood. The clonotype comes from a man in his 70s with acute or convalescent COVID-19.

The CDR3 spells CASSLTGVDYGYTF. Here the CDR3 DNA reads TGTGCCAGCAGCTTGACAGGGGTCGACTATGGCTACACCTTC. The rearrangement uses TRBV5-6 and TRBJ1-2, with 7 bases aligning to TRBD1. The CDR3 has 14 amino acids. Per germline, CDR1 SGHDT and CDR2 YYEEEE. The V gene end was trimmed by 1 base and the J gene end by 3 bases; junction bases not matched to a gene: 3. Using reference TRBV5-6 and TRBJ1-2 for the parts outside the CDR3, the full variable domain is DAGVTQSPTHLIKTRGQQVTLRCSPKSGHDTVSWYQQALGQGPQFIFQYYEEEERQRGNFPDRFSGHQFPNYSSELNVNALLLGDSALYLCASSLTGVDYGYTFGSGTRLTVV.